These 19 T cell receptor beta chains share one sample of origin, sequenced in a study of cytotoxic CD8 clonotypes in ibrutinib-treated CLL. The data were produced by immunoSEQ multiplex PCR, yet TCRdb's version contains in-frame clones alone and is incomplete. The sample lists more than 85,000 clones; 60% to 80% were seen once. The sequencing used PBMCs, collected after 12 months of ibrutinib treatment. Receptor source: a human donor with chronic lymphocytic leukemia.

The J gene is TRBJ2-7, the V gene TRBV27; 12 positions match TRBD2. V trimming: 5 bases; J trimming: 5 bases; junction bases outside the gene matches: 13. In germline, CDR1 is MNHEY, CDR2 SMNVEV (reference sequence). The CDR3 has 17 amino acids. The CDR3 protein is CASSPPPGLAGGHEQYF. The CDR3 nucleotides are TGTGCCAGCAGTCCTCCCCCTGGGCTAGCGGGGGGGCACGAGCAGTACTTC.

This chain uses TRBV28 with TRBJ2-7; 7 bases line up with TRBD2. V lost 3 bases, J lost 6 bases, and 11 bases stayed unmatched. The germline V gene encodes CDR1 MDHEN and CDR2 SYDVKM. The CDR3 length is 15 residues. CDR3 region: CASSFHGLEGSEQYF. CDR3 nucleotide sequence: TGTGCCAGCAGTTTCCACGGACTAGAGGGTTCCGAGCAGTACTTC.

The J gene is TRBJ1-5, the V gene TRBV7-6; no firm D call. Between the trimmed V and J ends, which lost 0 bases and 5 bases, there was a span of 8 bases. CDR3 size: 14 residues. Germline V gene lookup returns CDR1 SGHVS and CDR2 FNYEAQ. CDR3 DNA: TGTGCCAGCAGCTTAGCGGAAGGACATCAGCCCCAGCATTTT. Encoded protein: CASSLAEGHQPQHF.

The J gene is TRBJ2-7, the V gene TRBV27, with TRBD2 matching over 11 bases. Germline CDR1 MNHEY, CDR2 SMNVEV (reference sequence). The length of the CDR3 is 15 residues. After removal of 5 bases from V and 3 bases from J, the junction contained 6 bases not matched to a gene. CDR3 in DNA: TGTGCCAGCAGTCTAGGGACTAGCGGACTCTACGAGCAGTACTTC. It specifies CASSLGTSGLYEQYF.

This clone was counted once. The V and J genes are TRBV28 and TRBJ2-7; D unresolved. This CDR3 spans 13 amino acids. Germline CDR1 MDHEN, CDR2 SYDVKM. The ends were cut back, 7 bases at V and 0 bases at J, with 10 bases in the middle. As DNA, the CDR3 is TGTGCCAGCACCCCTACCGGCTCCTACGAGCAGTACTTC. This codes for CASTPTGSYEQYF. The full variable domain, in which reference TRBV28 and TRBJ2-7 provide the parts outside the CDR3, is DVKVTQSSRYLVKRTGEKVFLECVQDMDHENMFWYRQDPGLGLRLIYFSYDVKMKEKGDIPEGYSVSREKKERFSLILESASTNQTSMYLCASTPTGSYEQYFGPGTRLTVT.

V gene TRBV7-8 combines with J gene TRBJ2-2; D gene uncertain. This CDR3 has 16 amino acids. V was clipped by 4 bases and J by 1 base, with 13 bases between them. From germline, CDR1 is SGHVS and CDR2 FQNEAQ. The CDR3 here is CASSSPSPQNTGELFF. The CDR3 DNA reads as TGTGCCAGCAGCTCACCGAGCCCCCAGAACACCGGGGAGCTGTTTTTT.

This chain joins TRBV28 and TRBJ2-5, with 8 nucleotides matching TRBD2. The CDR3 spans 13 residues. CDR1 is MDHEN and CDR2 is SYDVKM in the germline V gene. The junction had 6 bases not matched to a gene; V was cut back by 6 bases and J by 6 bases. CDR3 in amino acids: CASRTGGGKTQYF. As DNA, the CDR3 is TGTGCCAGCAGAACCGGGGGGGGAAAGACCCAGTACTTC.

V usage is TRBV5-6 and J usage is TRBJ1-5, with TRBD1 as a possible D gene (6 bases). The CDR3 totals 15 residues. Germline loops: CDR1 SGHDT, CDR2 YYEEEE. V was shortened by 2 bases and J by 4 bases, with 13 bases between the two germline ends. CDR3 protein: CASSLRGAGNQPQHF. As DNA, the CDR3 is TGTGCCAGCAGCTTAAGGGGGGCTGGGAATCAGCCCCAGCATTTT.

V is TRBV4-3 and J is TRBJ2-4; D may correspond to TRBD1 or TRBD2 (5 bases each). Per germline, CDR1 LGHNA and CDR2 YSLEER. CDR3 size: 16 residues. The V end was cut by 3 bases, the J end by 7 bases, with 19 bases between. CDR3 DNA sequence: TGCGCCAGCAGCCAGTTCGTTGGGGCAGGGACGAACATTCAGTACTTC. Protein sequence: CASSQFVGAGTNIQYF.

This rearrangement joins TRBV29-1 to TRBJ2-3; D gene unclear. The CDR3 spans 12 residues. Germline CDR1 and CDR2: SQVTM and ANQGSEA. Trimming left V 4 bases short and J 3 bases short, with 8 bases between. CDR3 sequence (DNA): TGCAGCGTTGTCGGGTTAACAGATACGCAGTATTTT. Translating it yields CSVVGLTDTQYF.

This chain connects TRBV19 to TRBJ2-1, with D perhaps TRBD2 (6 bases). V shed 6 bases and J shed 5 bases, with 8 bases lying between them. This CDR3 has 12 amino acids. Germline lookup yields CDR1 LNHDA and CDR2 SQIVND (reference sequence). The CDR3 DNA sequence: TGTGCCAGTAGCCCGGGAGACAATGAGCAGTTCTTC. Its protein is CASSPGDNEQFF.

The rearrangement uses TRBV11-3 and TRBJ2-5; possible D gene TRBD2, 6 bases. The CDR3 has 12 amino acids. V was cut by 6 bases and J by 1 base, with 6 bases left in between. The V gene's germline CDR1 is SGHNT and CDR2 YENEEA. CDR3 protein: CASRGGQETQYF. In DNA, the CDR3 is TGTGCCAGCAGGGGGGGCCAAGAGACCCAGTACTTC.

This sequence joins TRBV6-4 and TRBJ2-3; D is perhaps TRBD1 or TRBD2 (5 bases each). Germline V gene sequence: CDR1 MRHNA, CDR2 SNTAGT. The V end was cut by 0 bases, the J end by 1 base, with 5 bases between. The CDR3 contains 14 residues. The CDR3, as DNA: TGTGCCAGCAGTGACTCGGGGGGCACAGATACGCAGTATTTT. The encoded protein is CASSDSGGTDTQYF.

This clone was recorded at least ten times. The J gene is TRBJ2-2, the V gene TRBV30, with D possibly matching TRBD2 (5 bases). Germline V gene lookup returns CDR1 GTSNPN and CDR2 SVGIG (reference sequence). There are 14 residues in the CDR3. V was shortened by 0 bases and J by 4 bases, with 9 bases between the two germline ends. The chain's CDR3 is CAWSVLEATGELFF. Here the CDR3 DNA reads TGTGCCTGGAGTGTACTGGAGGCCACCGGGGAGCTGTTTTTT. Complete variable domain (other parts from reference TRBV30 and TRBJ2-2): SQTIHQWPATLVQPVGSPLSLECTVEGTSNPNLYWYRQAAGRGLQLLFYSVGIGQISSEVPQNLSASRPQDRQFILSSKKLLLSDSGFYLCAWSVLEATGELFFGEGSRLTVL.

The chain has TRBV5-1 and TRBJ2-5, with TRBD2 matching over 9 bases. The CDR3 runs 15 residues. The V segment lost 0 bases and the J segment 4 bases; nucleotides outside the gene matches: 4. Germline V gene sequence: CDR1 SGHRS, CDR2 YFSETQ. DNA of the CDR3: TGCGCCAGCAGCTTGGCTCTAGCGGGGAGAGAGACCCAGTACTTC. Its protein product is CASSLALAGRETQYF.

The rearrangement joins TRBV7-2 to TRBJ2-7; 12 bases agree with TRBD1. J was trimmed by 4 bases and V by 5 bases; bases with no gene match: 6. The germline CDR1 and CDR2 sequences are SGHTA and FQGNSA. The CDR3 covers 15 residues. The CDR3 DNA sequence: TGTGCCAGCAGCCAAGGGACAGGGGGCACGTACGAGCAGTACTTC. Amino acid sequence: CASSQGTGGTYEQYF.

This sequence joins TRBV6-5 and TRBJ2-1, with D perhaps matching TRBD1 (7 bases). Trimming took 6 bases from V and 8 from J, leaving 17 bases between them. CDR3 length: 14 residues. The V gene's germline CDR1 is MNHEY and CDR2 SVGAGI. The CDR3 nucleotides read TGTGCCAGCAGAACCCCAGGGGGGCCTTATGAGCAGTTCTTC. It codes for CASRTPGGPYEQFF.

This chain links TRBV2 with TRBJ2-7, with D possibly called TRBD1 or TRBD2 (5 bases each). The CDR3 totals 14 residues. Germline V CDR1 and CDR2: SNHLY, FYNNEI. V was clipped by 1 base and J by 5 bases, with 12 bases between them. The CDR3 loop is CASSEGGPLDEQYF. The CDR3, as DNA: TGTGCCAGCAGTGAAGGGGGACCGCTTGACGAGCAGTACTTC. The full variable domain, completed using reference TRBV2 and TRBJ2-7, is EPEVTQTPSHQVTQMGQEVILRCVPISNHLYFYWYRQILGQKVEFLVSFYNNEISEKSEIFDDQFSVERPDGSNFTLKIRSTKLEDSAMYFCASSEGGPLDEQYFGPGTRLTVT.

V is TRBV7-3 and J is TRBJ2-2, with TRBD1 identical over 9 bases. Trimming cost V 3 bases and J 5 bases; bases outside gene matches: 1. Germline V CDR1 and CDR2: SGHTA, FQGTGA. The CDR3 is 14 amino acids. The CDR3 loop reads CASSLGQGTGELFF. The CDR3 bases are TGTGCCAGCAGCTTGGGACAGGGAACCGGGGAGCTGTTTTTT.